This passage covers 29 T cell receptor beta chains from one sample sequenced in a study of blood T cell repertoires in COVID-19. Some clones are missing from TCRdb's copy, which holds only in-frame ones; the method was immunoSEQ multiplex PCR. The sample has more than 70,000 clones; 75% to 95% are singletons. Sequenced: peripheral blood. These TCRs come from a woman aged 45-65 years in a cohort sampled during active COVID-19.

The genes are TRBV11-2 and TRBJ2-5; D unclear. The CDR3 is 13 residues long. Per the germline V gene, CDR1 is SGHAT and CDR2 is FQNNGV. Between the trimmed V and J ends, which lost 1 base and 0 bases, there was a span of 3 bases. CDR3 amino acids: CASSLGHQETQYF. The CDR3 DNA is TGTGCCAGCAGCTTAGGGCACCAAGAGACCCAGTACTTC.

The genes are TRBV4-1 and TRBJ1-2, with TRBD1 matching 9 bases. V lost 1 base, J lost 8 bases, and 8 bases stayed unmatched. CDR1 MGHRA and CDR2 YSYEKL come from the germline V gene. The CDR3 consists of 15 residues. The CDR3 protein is CASSQVGDREHGYTF. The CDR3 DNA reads TGCGCCAGCAGCCAAGTGGGGGACAGGGAGCACGGCTACACCTTC.

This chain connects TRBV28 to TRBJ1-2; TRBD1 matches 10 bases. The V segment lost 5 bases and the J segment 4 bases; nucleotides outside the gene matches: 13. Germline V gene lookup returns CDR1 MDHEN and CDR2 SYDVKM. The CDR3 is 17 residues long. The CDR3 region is CASSPLPPRDRGYGYTF. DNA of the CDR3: TGTGCCAGCAGTCCTCTCCCCCCCCGGGACAGGGGCTATGGCTACACCTTC.

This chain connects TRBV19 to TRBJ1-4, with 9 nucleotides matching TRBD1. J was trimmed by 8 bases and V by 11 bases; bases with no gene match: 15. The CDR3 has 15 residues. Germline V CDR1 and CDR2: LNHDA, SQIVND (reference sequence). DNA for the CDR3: TGTGCCTCCCGCGTGGGGGACAGGGTAGGAGAAAAACTGTTTTTT. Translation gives CASRVGDRVGEKLFF.

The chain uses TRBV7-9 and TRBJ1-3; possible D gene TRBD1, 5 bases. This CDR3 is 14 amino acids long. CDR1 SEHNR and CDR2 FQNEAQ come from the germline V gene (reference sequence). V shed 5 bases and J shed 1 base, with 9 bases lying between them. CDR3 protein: CASSPRGSGNTIYF. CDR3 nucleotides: TGTGCCAGCAGCCCACGGGGGTCTGGAAACACCATATATTTT.

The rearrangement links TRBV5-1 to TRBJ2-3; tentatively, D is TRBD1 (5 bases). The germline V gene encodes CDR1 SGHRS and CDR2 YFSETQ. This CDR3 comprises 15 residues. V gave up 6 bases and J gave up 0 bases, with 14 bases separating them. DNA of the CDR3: TGCGCCAGCACAATGGACCGACAGAGCACAGATACGCAGTATTTT. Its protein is CASTMDRQSTDTQYF.

CDR3 in DNA: TGTGCCACCAGGGGTGCTGTAGGATCACCCCTCCACTTT. This sequence encodes CATRGAVGSPLHF. The rearrangement links TRBV30 to TRBJ1-6, with a tentative D call TRBD1 (6 bases). The germline V and J ends were trimmed by 8 bases and 10 bases, with 18 bases remaining between them. CDR3 length: 13 residues. CDR1 is GTSNPN and CDR2 is SVGIG in the germline V gene (reference sequence).

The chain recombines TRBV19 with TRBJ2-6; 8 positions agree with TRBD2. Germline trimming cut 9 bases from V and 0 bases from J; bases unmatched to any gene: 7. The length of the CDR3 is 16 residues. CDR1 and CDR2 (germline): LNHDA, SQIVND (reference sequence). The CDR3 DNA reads TGTGCCAGCGGGGGGGGCAGGCGCTCTGGGGCCAACGTCCTGACTTTC. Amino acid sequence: CASGGGRRSGANVLTF.

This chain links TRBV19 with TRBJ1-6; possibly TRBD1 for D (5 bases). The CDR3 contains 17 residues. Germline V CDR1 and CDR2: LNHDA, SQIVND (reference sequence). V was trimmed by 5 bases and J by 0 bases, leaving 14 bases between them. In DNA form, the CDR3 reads TGTGCCAGTAGTGTTGGGACTGGAAGCTCCTATAATTCACCCCTCCACTTT. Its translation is CASSVGTGSSYNSPLHF.

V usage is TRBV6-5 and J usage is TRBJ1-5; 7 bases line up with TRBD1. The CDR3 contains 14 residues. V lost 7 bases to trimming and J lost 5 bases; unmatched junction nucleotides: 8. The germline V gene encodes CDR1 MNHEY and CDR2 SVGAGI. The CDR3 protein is CASTGDRVDQPQHF. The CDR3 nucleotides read TGTGCCAGCACTGGAGACAGGGTAGATCAGCCCCAGCATTTT.

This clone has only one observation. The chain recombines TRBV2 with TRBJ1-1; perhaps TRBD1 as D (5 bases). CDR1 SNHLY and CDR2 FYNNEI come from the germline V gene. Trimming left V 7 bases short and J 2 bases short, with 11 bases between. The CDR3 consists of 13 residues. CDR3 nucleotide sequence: TGTGCCAGCACCTCCCAGGGAAACACTGAAGCTTTCTTT. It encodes CASTSQGNTEAFF.

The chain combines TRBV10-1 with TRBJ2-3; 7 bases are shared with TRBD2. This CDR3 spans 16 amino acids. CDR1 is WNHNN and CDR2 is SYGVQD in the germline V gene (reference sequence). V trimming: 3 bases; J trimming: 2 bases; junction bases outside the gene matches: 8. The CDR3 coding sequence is TGCGCCAGCAGTGATTTCGAGGCGGGAGCCACAGATACGCAGTATTTT. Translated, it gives CASSDFEAGATDTQYF.

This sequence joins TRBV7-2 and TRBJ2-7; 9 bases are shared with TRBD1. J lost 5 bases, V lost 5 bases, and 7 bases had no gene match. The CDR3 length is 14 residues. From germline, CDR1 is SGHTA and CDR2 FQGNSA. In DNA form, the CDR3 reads TGTGCCAGCAGCCGTGGACAGGGGATCAACGAGCAGTACTTC. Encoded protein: CASSRGQGINEQYF.

Here the CDR3 reads CASSEQQNEKLFF. In DNA, the CDR3 is TGTGCCAGTAGTGAACAGCAAAATGAAAAACTGTTTTTT. This sequence joins TRBV19 and TRBJ1-4; D is unclear. The V gene lost 5 bases and the J gene lost 5 bases, with 9 bases spanning the gap. The CDR3 runs to 13 residues. Germline values: CDR1 LNHDA, CDR2 SQIVND (reference sequence).

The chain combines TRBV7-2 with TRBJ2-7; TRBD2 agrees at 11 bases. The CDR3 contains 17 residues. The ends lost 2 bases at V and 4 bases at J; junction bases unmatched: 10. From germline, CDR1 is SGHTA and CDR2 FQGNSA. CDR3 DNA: TGTGCCAGCAGCTTAATGATTATAGCGGGAGGGGATTACGAGCAGTACTTC. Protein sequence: CASSLMIIAGGDYEQYF.

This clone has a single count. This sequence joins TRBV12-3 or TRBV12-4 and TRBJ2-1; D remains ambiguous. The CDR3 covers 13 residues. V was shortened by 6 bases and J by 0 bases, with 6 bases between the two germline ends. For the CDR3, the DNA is TGTGCCAGCAGCCCCGGCTCCTACAATGAGCAGTTCTTC. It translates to CASSPGSYNEQFF.

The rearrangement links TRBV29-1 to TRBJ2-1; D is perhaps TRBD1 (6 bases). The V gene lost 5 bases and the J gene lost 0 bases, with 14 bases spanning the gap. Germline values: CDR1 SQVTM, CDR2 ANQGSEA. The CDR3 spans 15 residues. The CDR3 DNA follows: TGCAGCGTTCTTGGTGTAGGGGGCTCCTACAATGAGCAGTTCTTC. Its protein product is CSVLGVGGSYNEQFF.

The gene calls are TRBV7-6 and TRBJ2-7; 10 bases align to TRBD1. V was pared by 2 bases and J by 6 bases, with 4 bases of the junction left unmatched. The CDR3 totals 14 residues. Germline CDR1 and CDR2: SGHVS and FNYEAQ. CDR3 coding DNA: TGTGCCAGCAGCTTAACCGGGACAGGGGCCGAGCAGTACTTC. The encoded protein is CASSLTGTGAEQYF.

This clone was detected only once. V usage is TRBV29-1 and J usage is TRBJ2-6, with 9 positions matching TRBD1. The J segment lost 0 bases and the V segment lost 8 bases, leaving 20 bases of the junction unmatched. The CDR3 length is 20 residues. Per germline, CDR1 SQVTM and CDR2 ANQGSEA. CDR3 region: CSPTRFKLGQGFSGANVLTF. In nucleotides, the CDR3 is TGCAGCCCCACCCGATTTAAGCTGGGACAGGGATTCTCTGGGGCCAACGTCCTGACTTTC.

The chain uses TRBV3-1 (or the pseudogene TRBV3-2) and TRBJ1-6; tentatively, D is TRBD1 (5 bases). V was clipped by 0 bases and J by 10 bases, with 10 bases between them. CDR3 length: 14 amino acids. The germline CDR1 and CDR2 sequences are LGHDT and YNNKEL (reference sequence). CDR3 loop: CASSQDYRGSPLHF. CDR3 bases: TGTGCCAGCAGCCAAGATTATAGGGGATCACCCCTCCACTTT.

This CDR3 is CASSIAGGFDEQFF. The CDR3 nucleotides are TGTGCCAGCAGTATAGCGGGAGGTTTCGATGAGCAGTTCTTC. The chain carries TRBV7-3 and TRBJ2-1; 10 bases agree with TRBD2. Unmatched junction bases numbered 7, after V lost 6 bases and J lost 8 bases. Germline loops: CDR1 SGHTA, CDR2 FQGTGA. The CDR3 spans 14 residues.

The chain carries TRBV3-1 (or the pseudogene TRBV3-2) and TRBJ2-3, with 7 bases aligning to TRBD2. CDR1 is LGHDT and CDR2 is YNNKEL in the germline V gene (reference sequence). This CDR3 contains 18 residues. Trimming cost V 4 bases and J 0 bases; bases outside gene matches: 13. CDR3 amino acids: CASSPAAGGGPSTDTQYF. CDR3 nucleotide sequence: TGTGCCAGCAGCCCTGCGGCCGGCGGGGGACCTAGCACAGATACGCAGTATTTT.

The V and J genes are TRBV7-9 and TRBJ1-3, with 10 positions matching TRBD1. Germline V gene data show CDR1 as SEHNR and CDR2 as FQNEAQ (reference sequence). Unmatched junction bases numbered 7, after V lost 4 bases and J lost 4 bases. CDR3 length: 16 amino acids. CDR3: CASSSTWTGGGNTIYF. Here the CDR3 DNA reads TGTGCCAGCAGCTCCACTTGGACAGGGGGAGGAAACACCATATATTTT.

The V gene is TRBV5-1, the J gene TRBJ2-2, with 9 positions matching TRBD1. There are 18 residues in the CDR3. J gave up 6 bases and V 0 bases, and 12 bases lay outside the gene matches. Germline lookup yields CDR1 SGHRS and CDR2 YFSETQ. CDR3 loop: CASSLVVPGQGVAGELFF. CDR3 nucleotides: TGCGCCAGCAGCTTGGTTGTACCGGGACAGGGAGTCGCCGGGGAGCTGTTTTTT.

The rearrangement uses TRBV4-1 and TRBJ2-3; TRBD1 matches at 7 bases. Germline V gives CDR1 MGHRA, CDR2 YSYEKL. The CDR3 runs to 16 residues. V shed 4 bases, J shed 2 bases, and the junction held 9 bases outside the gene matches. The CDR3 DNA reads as TGCGCCAGCAGCCGAGCCGACAGGGCCGACACAGATACGCAGTATTTT. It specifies CASSRADRADTDTQYF.

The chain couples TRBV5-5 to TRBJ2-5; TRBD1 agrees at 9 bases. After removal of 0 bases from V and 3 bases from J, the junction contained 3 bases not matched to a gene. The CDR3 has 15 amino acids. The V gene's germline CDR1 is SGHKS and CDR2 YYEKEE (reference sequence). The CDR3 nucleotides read TGTGCCAGCAGCTTGGATGGACAGGGGAAAGAGACCCAGTACTTC. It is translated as CASSLDGQGKETQYF. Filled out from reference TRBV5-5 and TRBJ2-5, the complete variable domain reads DAGVTQSPTHLIKTRGQQVTLRCSPISGHKSVSWYQQVLGQGPQFIFQYYEKEERGRGNFPDRFSARQFPNYSSELNVNALLLGDSALYLCASSLDGQGKETQYFGPGTRLLVL.

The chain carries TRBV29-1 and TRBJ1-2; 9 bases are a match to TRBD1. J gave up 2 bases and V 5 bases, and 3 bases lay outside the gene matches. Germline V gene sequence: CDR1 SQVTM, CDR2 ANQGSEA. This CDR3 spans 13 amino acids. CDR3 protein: CSVSQGANYGYTF. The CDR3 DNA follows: TGCAGCGTTTCACAGGGGGCGAACTATGGCTACACCTTC.

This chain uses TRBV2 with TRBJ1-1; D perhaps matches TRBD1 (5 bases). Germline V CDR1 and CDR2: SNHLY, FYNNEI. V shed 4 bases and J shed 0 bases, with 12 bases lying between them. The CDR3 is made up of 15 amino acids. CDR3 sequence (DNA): TGTGCCAGCAGTGTTCAGGGTGGGGTGAACACTGAAGCTTTCTTT. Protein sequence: CASSVQGGVNTEAFF. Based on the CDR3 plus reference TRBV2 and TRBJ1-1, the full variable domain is EPEVTQTPSHQVTQMGQEVILRCVPISNHLYFYWYRQILGQKVEFLVSFYNNEISEKSEIFDDQFSVERPDGSNFTLKIRSTKLEDSAMYFCASSVQGGVNTEAFFGQGTRLTVV.

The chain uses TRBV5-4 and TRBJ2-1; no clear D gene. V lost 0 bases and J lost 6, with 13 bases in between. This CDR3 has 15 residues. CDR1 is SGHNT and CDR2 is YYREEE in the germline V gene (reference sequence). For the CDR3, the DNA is TGTGCCAGCAGCTTGGGCCCCGGAGCGTTCAATGAGCAGTTCTTC. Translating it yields CASSLGPGAFNEQFF. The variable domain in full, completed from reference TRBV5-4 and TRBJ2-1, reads ETGVTQSPTHLIKTRGQQVTLRCSSQSGHNTVSWYQQALGQGPQFIFQYYREEENGRGNFPPRFSGLQFPNYSSELNVNALELDDSALYLCASSLGPGAFNEQFFGPGTRLTVL.